The rows below give T cell receptor beta chains drawn from one sample of a study of blood T cells in healthy people across ages. TCRdb itself ran the 5' RACE reads through MiXCR, one entry per CDR3 protein. Seen here are 650,000 to 800,000 distinct CDR3 sequences, around 45% observed once, and the top ten hold about a fifth. The specimen was blood. Receptor source: a man in his 60s in good health. The CDR3 runs from the conserved cysteine through the conserved F or W. D genes are given only for firm matches. Expanded clones are given a class, and other clones once, few, many or no size at all.

abundance	j_gene	v_gene	d_gene	CDR3nt	CDR3aa
.	TRBJ1-2	TRBV7-9	TRBD1	TGTGCCAGCAGCTTAGTGACAGGGGGCGAGGTTAATGGCTACACCTTC	CASSLVTGGEVNGYTF
.	TRBJ2-5	TRBV14	.	TGTGCCAGCAGCCAAGGGCGGTACCGACATGAGACCCAGTACTTC	CASSQGRYRHETQYF
.	TRBJ1-4	TRBV4-3	TRBD1	TGCGCCAGCAGCCCAACCTCGACAGGGGGCGAGGAAAAACTGTTTTTT	CASSPTSTGGEEKLFF
few	TRBJ1-4	TRBV20-1	TRBD1	TGCAGTGCCCCGACAGGGTTTAATGAAAAACTGTTTTTT	CSAPTGFNEKLFF
few	TRBJ2-4	TRBV7-8	.	TGTGCCAGCAGCTTACGGTATATTGGACAGAGAAACATTCAGTACTTC	CASSLRYIGQRNIQYF
.	TRBJ2-7	TRBV5-6	.	TGTGCCAGCAGCCGCCCCGGGTCAGGGCCACGCGAGCAGTACTTC	CASSRPGSGPREQYF
.	TRBJ2-5	TRBV20-1	TRBD2	TGCAGTGCGACCACTAGCGCGCAAGAGACCCAGTACTTC	CSATTSAQETQYF
few	TRBJ1-4	TRBV20-1	.	TGCAGTGTCTCGGAAGACAGCAGAAAACTGTTTTTT	CSVSEDSRKLFF
.	TRBJ1-2	TRBV9	.	TGTGCCAGCAGCGTAGGCCCGATTGCTAACTATGGCTACACCTTC	CASSVGPIANYGYTF
few	TRBJ2-5	TRBV20-1	.	TGCAGTGCTAGAGGCCTCGGGGGTCAGGAGCAGTACTTC	CSARGLGGQEQYF
many	TRBJ2-1	TRBV10-2	TRBD1	TGCGCCAGCGGGTGGGACAGTTACAATGAGCAGTTCTTC	CASGWDSYNEQFF
many	TRBJ2-3	TRBV28	TRBD1	TGTGCCAGCAGTCCTCGGACAGGGGGAACAGATACGCAGTATTTT	CASSPRTGGTDTQYF
many	TRBJ2-7	TRBV11-2	.	TGTGCCAGCAGCTTGGCCCTTGACAGGACCTACGAGCAGTACTTC	CASSLALDRTYEQYF
.	TRBJ2-7	TRBV5-1	TRBD2	TGCGCCAGTGTAGCGGGGGGCGAGCAGTACTTC	CASVAGGEQYF
.	TRBJ1-2	TRBV5-1	.	TGCGCCAGCAGCTTGGAAGGGGCGAATCATGGCTACACCTTC	CASSLEGANHGYTF
once	TRBJ2-1	TRBV9	TRBD2	TGTGCCAGCAGCGTAGAACTAGCGGGGATAGGAAATGAGCAGTTCTTC	CASSVELAGIGNEQFF
few	TRBJ1-4	TRBV7-9	.	TGTGCCAGCAGCTTATCCGGGAATGAAAAACTGTTTTTT	CASSLSGNEKLFF
.	TRBJ2-7	TRBV12-3/TRBV12-4	TRBD2	TGTACCAGCACTGGGACTAGCGGGGGTTACGAGCAGTACTTC	CTSTGTSGGYEQYF
.	TRBJ2-3	TRBV16	.	TGTGCCAGCAGCCGCGTAGTCACAGATACGCAGTATTTT	CASSRVVTDTQYF
.	TRBJ2-7	TRBV9	TRBD1	TGTGCCAGCAGCGCCGGGACAGGGACCAGCTACGAGCAGTACTTC	CASSAGTGTSYEQYF
many	TRBJ2-7	TRBV6-1	TRBD1	TGTGCCAGCAGTGGGGACAGGGGTTCCGAGCAGTACTTC	CASSGDRGSEQYF
.	TRBJ2-2	TRBV4-1	.	TGCGCCAGCAGCCAACCCCTGGTAGAAACCGGGGAGCTGTTTTTT	CASSQPLVETGELFF
.	TRBJ2-3	TRBV27	.	TGTGCCAGCACTTCAGGGACTGGCGTCACAGATACGCAGTATTTT	CASTSGTGVTDTQYF
.	TRBJ2-7	TRBV14	.	TGTGCCAGCAGCCAAGGCGATGGCCTCGGCTCCTACGAGCAGTACTTC	CASSQGDGLGSYEQYF
few	TRBJ2-7	TRBV20-1	.	TGCAGTGCTAGAAGAGGGTATGACTACGAGCAGTACTTC	CSARRGYDYEQYF
few	TRBJ1-2	TRBV12-3/TRBV12-4	.	TGTGCCAGCAGTTTTGGGAACAGGGTCGGGTATGGCTACACCTTC	CASSFGNRVGYGYTF
.	TRBJ1-5	TRBV20-1	TRBD1	TGCAGTGCTAGAGGGGACAGAGATCAGCCCCAGCATTTT	CSARGDRDQPQHF
.	TRBJ2-3	TRBV5-1	.	TGCGCCAGTTATTCCCCGGGCCCCCGATATACGCAGTATTTT	CASYSPGPRYTQYF
.	TRBJ1-4	TRBV12-5	.	TGTGCTAGTGCCCTGCGGACACCGCCCGAAAAACTGTTTTTT	CASALRTPPEKLFF
once	TRBJ2-7	TRBV12-3/TRBV12-4	TRBD1	TGTGCCAGCAGACGGACAGGGTACGAGCAGTACTTC	CASRRTGYEQYF
.	TRBJ2-4	TRBV3-1	.	TGTGCCAGCAGCCCCGGACGAACAAACATTCAGTACTTC	CASSPGRTNIQYF
.	TRBJ2-3	TRBV7-9	.	TGTGCCAGCAGCTCCCACCTACCCGGCACAGATACGCAGTATTTT	CASSSHLPGTDTQYF
.	TRBJ1-1	TRBV7-2	.	TGTGCCAGCAGCTTAGGACAGCGTGAAGCTTTCTTT	CASSLGQREAFF
.	TRBJ1-4	TRBV5-1	TRBD1	TGCGCCAGCAGCGGGCAGGGGGCACCTAATGAAAAACTGTTTTTT	CASSGQGAPNEKLFF
.	TRBJ2-3	TRBV28	.	TGTGCCAGCAGCGAGCCCTCAGATACGCAGTATTTT	CASSEPSDTQYF
.	TRBJ2-1	TRBV10-3	TRBD1	TGTGCCATCAGTGCTGACAGGGGGGGAAAGGGTGAGCAGTTCTTC	CAISADRGGKGEQFF
.	TRBJ2-5	TRBV7-9	.	TGTGCCAGCAGCTTTGGAGCCGGGCCATTGTCGGAGACCCAGTACTTC	CASSFGAGPLSETQYF
.	TRBJ1-6	TRBV20-1	TRBD1	TGCAGTGCTAGGGCTGGACAGGTTAATAATTCACCCCTCCACTTT	CSARAGQVNNSPLHF
.	TRBJ2-3	TRBV7-2	.	TGTGCCAGCAGCTTCGACCTCGGTAGCGGCTATAGCACAGATACGCAGTATTTT	CASSFDLGSGYSTDTQYF